This paragraph covers one T cell receptor beta chain sequence. Its target is not known. Amplification used 60 Vbeta primers and 13 Jbeta primers. Clones were sequenced by immunoSEQ multiplex PCR, and TCRdb holds only the in-frame ones, with some missing. The sample contains around 130,000 clones, 80% to 85% of which appear only once. CDR1 and CDR2 from the germline V gene are MNHNS and SASEGT. V trimming: 5 bases; J trimming: 2 bases; junction bases outside the gene matches: 5. The CDR3 totals 15 residues. The donors comprised healthy bone marrow donors. This record belongs to a study of cytomegalovirus exposure and HLA in healthy donors. Study findings and constraints: For most TCR beta V segments, an earlier analysis put the productive rate at about 87% or about 30% of the time. Testing in vitro showed a few CMV-associated chains specific for CMV antigens.

The sample consisted of PBMCs. The sequence was obtained from a woman aged 40 to 49 in good health and CMV-seronegative. The chain carries TRBV6-1 and TRBJ1-5; 8 nucleotides align to TRBD1. The CDR3 DNA reads as TGTGCCAGCAGTCGCGACAGGGGAGGCAATCAGCCCCAGCATTTT. Translated, it gives CASSRDRGGNQPQHF.